The 14 T cell receptor beta chains in this list originate from one sample, sequenced in a study of T cell clusters in autoimmune cytopenias (dated by TCRdb to about 2019). TRB amplification used roughly 250 ng of peripheral blood genomic DNA, tens of thousands of genome equivalents, per sample. Sequencer: Illumina MiSeq. Multiplex PCR with a touch-down protocol amplified TRB rearrangements, with the TRB-A and TRB-B primer pools combined in a single tube. One entry per CDR3 protein sequence results from the TCRdb reprocessing of the reads, with DNA left out. The sample's records list about 4,400 distinct CDR3 sequences. The ten largest make up roughly 15% of the sample. Sequencing was performed on peripheral blood. The receptors here all came from a human donor with an autoimmune cytopenia or autoimmune hepatitis (not recorded which).

The chain carries TRBV27 and TRBJ2-3; TCRdb reports TRBD1, a call that lacks DNA to check it against. CDR3 length equals 13 residues. Germline-derived CDR1 and CDR2 are MNHEY and SMNVEV (reference sequence). CDR3 region: CASTRTGVDTQYF.

The rearrangement joins TRBV6-5 to TRBJ2-5; TCRdb lists TRBD2, though no DNA is available to test this call. Germline CDR1 is MNHEY and CDR2 is SVGAGI. This CDR3 comprises 15 residues. The CDR3 loop reads CASRRLPSTQETQYF.

This chain joins TRBV19 and TRBJ1-6. Germline V CDR1 and CDR2: LNHDA, SQIVND (reference sequence). The CDR3 extends over 15 amino acids. CDR3 in amino acids: CASNPGSSYNSPLHF.

This chain joins TRBV11-2 and TRBJ1-6. The CDR3 runs 14 residues. Germline lookup yields CDR1 SGHAT and CDR2 FQNNGV. The CDR3 here is CASSLVLENSPLHF. Full variable domain (rest looked up from reference TRBV11-2 and TRBJ1-6): EAGVAQSPRYKIIEKRQSVAFWCNPISGHATLYWYQQILGQGPKLLIQFQNNGVVDDSQLPKDRFSAERLKGVDSTLKIQPAKLEDSAVYLCASSLVLENSPLHFGNGTRLTVT.

The chain combines TRBV6-1 with TRBJ2-7; as DNA is missing, the TRBD2 call by TCRdb cannot be tested. Germline CDR1 is MNHNS and CDR2 is SASEGT. The CDR3 is 15 amino acids. The CDR3 spells CATLLSGRTSYEQYF.

The V and J genes are TRBV10-3 and TRBJ2-7; TCRdb's assignment of TRBD1 cannot be checked, as there is no DNA. The length of the CDR3 is 15 residues. From germline, CDR1 is ENHRY and CDR2 SYGVKD. The CDR3 reads CAISDLGTGIYEQYF.

This clonotype is called medium-sized based on its frequency. This sequence joins TRBV18 and TRBJ1-2; the TRBD1 assignment by TCRdb is unverifiable without DNA. The V gene's germline CDR1 is KGHSH and CDR2 LQKENI. This CDR3 has 13 residues. Here the CDR3 reads CASSLDRNYGYTF. The whole variable domain, remainder taken from reference TRBV18 and TRBJ1-2, is NAGVMQNPRHLVRRRGQEARLRCSPMKGHSHVYWYRQLPEEGLKFMVYLQKENIIDESGMPKERFSAEFPKEGPSILRIQQVVRGDSAAYFCASSLDRNYGYTFGSGTRLTVV.

The CDR3 reads CASSIGLAGAGEQYF. J is TRBJ2-7 and V is TRBV19; TCRdb picks TRBD2, but there is no DNA to check that call. Germline CDR1 reads LNHDA; CDR2 reads SQIVND (reference sequence). The CDR3 totals 15 residues.

V and J are TRBV6-4 and TRBJ2-2. The CDR3 has 14 residues. Germline CDR1 reads MRHNA; CDR2 reads SNTAGT. CDR3 in amino acids: CASSVVFSTGELFF.

V usage is TRBV20-1 and J usage is TRBJ1-4; TCRdb returns TRBD1, unconfirmable since there is no DNA. CDR3 length equals 13 residues. The germline V gene encodes CDR1 DFQATT and CDR2 SNEGSKA (reference sequence). CDR3 protein: CSARGDRDEKLFF.

According to its frequency, this clonotype is medium-sized. The J gene is TRBJ2-7, the V gene TRBV29-1. The CDR3 loop spans 12 amino acids. In germline, CDR1 is SQVTM, CDR2 ANQGSEA. The CDR3 reads CSVEGKGNEQYF.

The J gene is TRBJ1-5, the V gene TRBV12-3 or TRBV12-4; TCRdb reports TRBD1, a call that lacks DNA to check it against. This CDR3 is built from 15 residues. The CDR3 sequence is CASQITTGGWQPQHF.

The chain has TRBV30 and TRBJ2-3; TCRdb designates TRBD2, a call that cannot be tested without DNA. CDR1 and CDR2 from the germline V gene are GTSNPN and SVGIG (reference sequence). The CDR3 runs 17 residues. This CDR3 reads CAWSEGAGVPSTDTQYF.

The chain uses TRBV6-5 and TRBJ1-3; lacking DNA, the TRBD1 call made by TCRdb goes unchecked. CDR3 length equals 16 residues. In germline, CDR1 is MNHEY, CDR2 SVGAGI. The CDR3 region is CASSYGYRGSGNTIYF.